The 20 T cell receptor beta chains presented below share a single source sample, sequenced in a study of cytomegalovirus exposure and HLA in healthy donors. Profiled with immunoSEQ multiplex PCR; TCRdb holds only in-frame clones, not every one. The sample lists tens of thousands of clones; approximately 90% were seen once. The sequenced sample consisted of PBMCs. Source of these receptors: a woman between 18 and 29 years old in good health and CMV-seropositive.

The rearrangement joins TRBV14 to TRBJ2-1, with 8 positions matching TRBD2. The CDR3 totals 16 residues. Germline CDR1 SGHDN, CDR2 FVKESK. V dropped 1 base and J dropped 9; count of bases not matched to a gene: 11. CDR3 in DNA: TGTGCCAGCAGCCAAGTGCTGAGCGGGAGCCATCTTGAGCAGTTCTTC. This encodes CASSQVLSGSHLEQFF.

The genes are TRBV5-5 and TRBJ2-2; D not resolved. The CDR3 sequence is 12 residues long. V was cut by 5 bases and J by 4 bases, with 6 bases left in between. Germline V gives CDR1 SGHKS, CDR2 YYEKEE (reference sequence). The CDR3 sequence is CASRRVTGELFF. The CDR3 DNA is TGTGCCAGCAGACGGGTCACCGGGGAGCTGTTTTTT. Based on the CDR3 plus reference TRBV5-5 and TRBJ2-2, the full variable domain is DAGVTQSPTHLIKTRGQQVTLRCSPISGHKSVSWYQQVLGQGPQFIFQYYEKEERGRGNFPDRFSARQFPNYSSELNVNALLLGDSALYLCASRRVTGELFFGEGSRLTVL.

J is TRBJ2-1 and V is TRBV28, with 8 bases aligning to TRBD2. CDR3 length: 14 residues. V lost 7 bases, J lost 3 bases, and 5 bases stayed unmatched. Germline CDR1 reads MDHEN; CDR2 reads SYDVKM. CDR3 loop: CASKEREIYNEQFF. DNA of the CDR3: TGTGCCAGCAAAGAGCGGGAGATCTACAATGAGCAGTTCTTC.

The chain carries TRBV13 and TRBJ2-7; 9 bases agree with TRBD1. The CDR3 totals 13 residues. Germline CDR1 is PRHDT and CDR2 is FYEKMQ (reference sequence). V lost 6 bases, J lost 2 bases, and 2 bases stayed unmatched. In DNA, the CDR3 is TGTGCCAGCAGGCGACAGGGGGCCTACGAGCAGTACTTC. This encodes CASRRQGAYEQYF. The full variable domain, completed using reference TRBV13 and TRBJ2-7, is AAGVIQSPRHLIKEKRETATLKCYPIPRHDTVYWYQQGPGQDPQFLISFYEKMQSDKGSIPDRFSAQQFSDYHSELNMSSLELGDSALYFCASRRQGAYEQYFGPGTRLTVT.

This rearrangement joins TRBV11-2 to TRBJ2-5; 10 nucleotides line up with TRBD2. This CDR3 region has 15 residues. J lost 2 bases, V lost 5 bases, and 5 bases had no gene match. CDR1 is SGHAT, CDR2 FQNNGV, per germline. As DNA, the CDR3 is TGTGCCAGCAGCCCTAGCGGGAGTCAGCAAGAGACCCAGTACTTC. Translated: CASSPSGSQQETQYF.

This clone was found once. The gene calls are TRBV6-6 and TRBJ1-2; D possibly corresponds to TRBD1 (6 bases). The length of the CDR3 is 14 residues. CDR1 is MNHNY and CDR2 is SVGAGI in the germline V gene (reference sequence). V was cut by 4 bases and J by 5 bases, with 14 bases left in between. The CDR3 reads CASSSRDTKYGYTF. CDR3 in DNA: TGTGCCAGCAGTTCCCGGGACACCAAATATGGCTACACCTTC.

The V gene is TRBV27, the J gene TRBJ2-2; D is possibly TRBD1 (5 bases). The V gene lost 0 bases and the J gene lost 2 bases, with 13 bases spanning the gap. Germline CDR1 reads MNHEY; CDR2 reads SMNVEV (reference sequence). The CDR3 spans 17 residues. Here the CDR3 DNA reads TGTGCCAGCAGTTTATCGGTCTTGACAGCAAACACCGGGGAGCTGTTTTTT. This encodes CASSLSVLTANTGELFF.

The rearrangement uses TRBV6-4 and TRBJ2-3; 10 bases are a match to TRBD2. The CDR3 covers 15 residues. V dropped 2 bases and J dropped 2; count of bases not matched to a gene: 1. The germline V gene has CDR1 MRHNA and CDR2 SNTAGT. The CDR3 DNA sequence: TGTGCCAGCAGTGACACTAGCGGGGCCACAGATACGCAGTATTTT. Its protein product is CASSDTSGATDTQYF.

The genes are TRBV7-3 and TRBJ2-2; 9 nucleotides match TRBD1. Per the germline V gene, CDR1 is SGHTA and CDR2 is FQGTGA. The CDR3 consists of 14 residues. V lost 9 bases to trimming and J lost 6 bases; unmatched junction nucleotides: 8. DNA of the CDR3: TGTGCCAGGCCGGGACAGGGCGTTCCCGGGGAGCTGTTTTTT. It yields the protein CARPGQGVPGELFF.

The rearrangement joins TRBV30 to TRBJ1-1; D is unresolved. Germline CDR1 and CDR2: GTSNPN and SVGIG (reference sequence). Trimming pared 3 bases from V and 0 bases from J, leaving 8 bases between. The CDR3 consists of 13 residues. CDR3 nucleotide sequence: TGTGCCTGGAGCACAGCTATGAACACTGAAGCTTTCTTT. Amino acids: CAWSTAMNTEAFF.

This clone appeared a single time. The rearrangement links TRBV27 to TRBJ1-2; D gene ambiguous. CDR3 length: 14 residues. Trimming shortened V by 0 bases and J by 4 bases, and 9 bases separated the two germline ends. In germline, CDR1 is MNHEY, CDR2 SMNVEV (reference sequence). The CDR3 sequence: CASSLSAGAYGYTF. The CDR3 DNA reads TGTGCCAGCAGTTTATCAGCGGGAGCCTATGGCTACACCTTC.

This chain joins TRBV19 and TRBJ1-2, with D possibly being TRBD1 (6 bases). The germline gives CDR1 LNHDA, CDR2 SQIVND (reference sequence). V lost 5 bases to trimming and J lost 4 bases, with 20 bases between them. The CDR3 loop spans 16 amino acids. The CDR3 DNA follows: TGTGCCAGTAGTGTGAAATCCAGGGGTATTGGCTATGGCTACACCTTC. Translation: CASSVKSRGIGYGYTF.

The chain joins TRBV6-5 to TRBJ1-4, with 7 bases matching TRBD1. CDR1 MNHEY and CDR2 SVGAGI come from the germline V gene. The CDR3 is 13 amino acids. Trimming cost V 7 bases and J 7 bases; bases outside gene matches: 6. DNA for the CDR3: TGTGCCAGCAAAGACAGGGTACTTGAAAAACTGTTTTTT. Translation: CASKDRVLEKLFF.

This clone was picked up one time. The J gene is TRBJ2-3, the V gene TRBV4-2, with D perhaps matching TRBD2 (5 bases). Germline V CDR1 and CDR2: LGHNA, YNFKEQ. V was shortened by 0 bases and J by 3 bases, with 10 bases between the two germline ends. CDR3 length: 15 amino acids. CDR3 region: CASSQDRRVTDTQYF. The CDR3 DNA sequence: TGTGCCAGCAGCCAAGATCGGCGGGTTACAGATACGCAGTATTTT.

This sequence joins TRBV12-2 and TRBJ2-4; TRBD2, as called in the table, went unchecked against the DNA. TRBV12-2 constitutes a pseudogene. The CDR3 is 21 residues long. This chain's CDR3 is CASRLNLLASLRKQAKNIQYF. In nucleotides, the CDR3 is TGTGCAAGTCGCTTAAATTTGCTAGCGAGCCTCAGAAAACAAGCCAAAAACATTCAGTACTTC.

This clone was detected once. The rearrangement joins TRBV7-9 to TRBJ1-1; D unresolved. Germline values: CDR1 SEHNR, CDR2 FQNEAQ (reference sequence). V lost 5 bases and J 1 base, leaving 5 bases between the germline ends. The CDR3 sequence is 12 residues long. The CDR3 region is CASSRENTEAFF. CDR3 bases: TGTGCCAGCAGCCGAGAGAACACTGAAGCTTTCTTT.

J is TRBJ1-5 and V is TRBV2, with TRBD1 matching over 8 bases. This CDR3 contains 15 residues. Germline lookup yields CDR1 SNHLY and CDR2 FYNNEI. The J segment lost 1 base and the V segment lost 5 bases, leaving 4 bases of the junction unmatched. The CDR3 DNA follows: TGTGCCAGCAGTCAGGACAGGGCCAGCAATCAGCCCCAGCATTTT. Translating it yields CASSQDRASNQPQHF.

This chain joins TRBV5-4 and TRBJ2-7; 9 nucleotides line up with TRBD1. Germline values: CDR1 SGHNT, CDR2 YYREEE (reference sequence). The CDR3 runs 17 residues. V gave up 3 bases and J gave up 0 bases; unmatched junction bases: 10. The CDR3 DNA reads TGTGCCAGCAGCTACCCCCCGGGACAGGGAAACTCCTACGAGCAGTACTTC. This encodes CASSYPPGQGNSYEQYF.

This clone appeared a few times. The CDR3 sequence: CASSPSGTRLYEQYF. DNA of the CDR3: TGTGCCAGCAGTCCGAGCGGGACGCGACTCTACGAGCAGTACTTC. The chain combines TRBV7-2 with TRBJ2-7; 7 bases line up with TRBD2. The ends lost 6 bases at V and 3 bases at J; junction bases unmatched: 11. Germline CDR1 is SGHTA and CDR2 is FQGNSA. This CDR3 region has 15 residues.

V gene TRBV19 combines with J gene TRBJ2-1; 8 bases line up with TRBD2. This CDR3 has 14 residues. In germline, CDR1 is LNHDA, CDR2 SQIVND (reference sequence). V shed 5 bases and J 2 bases; nucleotides not matched to a gene: 2. The CDR3 loop reads CASSRGGTYNEQFF. The CDR3 DNA reads as TGTGCCAGTAGTCGCGGGGGGACCTACAATGAGCAGTTCTTC.